Following are 23 T cell receptor beta chains from one sample sequenced in a study of CD8 T cells in Susac syndrome. An amount of RNA that ranged from 0.5 to 1 ug was reverse transcribed with random hexamers. MiXCR, applied by TCRdb to the immunoSEQ multiplex PCR reads, yields one record per CDR3 protein. The sample carries fewer than 200,000 distinct CDR3 sequences, 90% to 95% recorded once. Sequencing was performed on CD4+ T cells from PBMCs. These receptor sequences come from a human donor with Susac syndrome.

The genes are TRBV6-1 and TRBJ1-1, with D uncertain. CDR1 is MNHNS, CDR2 SASEGT, per germline. The CDR3 runs to 13 residues. Trimming removed 4 bases at V and 4 bases at J, with 10 bases between. The CDR3 region has the DNA TGTGCCAGCAGTGCTCAGACGGGCACTGAAGCTTTCTTT. It encodes CASSAQTGTEAFF.

The J gene is TRBJ2-1, the V gene TRBV5-4; 10 bases fit TRBD1. Trimming cost V 7 bases and J 8 bases; bases outside gene matches: 9. The CDR3 extends over 14 amino acids. CDR1 is SGHNT and CDR2 is YYREEE in the germline V gene (reference sequence). The CDR3 nucleotides are TGTGCCAGCGGCCGGGACAGGGGTACATATGAGCAGTTCTTC. This translates into CASGRDRGTYEQFF.

The chain employs TRBV5-1 and TRBJ1-2; D call uncertain. The V gene lost 0 bases and the J gene lost 4 bases, with 16 bases spanning the gap. The CDR3 length is 16 residues. Germline V gives CDR1 SGHRS, CDR2 YFSETQ. CDR3 coding DNA: TGCGCCAGCAGCTTGGACACCCTCGTAACTCCCTATGGCTACACCTTC. It encodes CASSLDTLVTPYGYTF.

The J gene is TRBJ1-1, the V gene TRBV28, with no clear D. The CDR3 spans 14 residues. V shed 4 bases and J shed 5 bases, with 14 bases lying between them. Germline V lookup: CDR1 MDHEN, CDR2 SYDVKM. In DNA form, the CDR3 reads TGTGCCAGCAGTTCCGTCGGTGGGCGGACTGAAGCTTTCTTT. Translation gives CASSSVGGRTEAFF.

The J gene is TRBJ2-5, the V gene TRBV20-1; TRBD2 might be the D (5 bases). Trimming shortened V by 3 bases and J by 5 bases, and 16 bases separated the two germline ends. Germline V CDR1 and CDR2: DFQATT, SNEGSKA (reference sequence). This CDR3 comprises 14 residues. The CDR3 sequence: CSARDRGHFETQYF. The DNA of the CDR3 is TGCAGTGCTAGGGACCGGGGTCACTTTGAGACCCAGTACTTC.

This chain uses TRBV6-5 with TRBJ2-6; the D is unclear. Germline V CDR1 and CDR2: MNHEY, SVGAGI. Trimming shortened V by 6 bases and J by 4 bases, and 7 bases separated the two germline ends. The CDR3 has 13 amino acids. The CDR3 region is CASSRSGANVLTF. The CDR3 DNA follows: TGTGCCAGCAGCCGGTCCGGGGCCAACGTCCTGACTTTC.

In this sample, this clonotype turned up a few times. The CDR3 spells CASSSARSYEQYF. DNA of the CDR3: TGTGCCAGCAGCTCGGCGCGGTCCTACGAGCAGTACTTC. The chain links TRBV7-2 to TRBJ2-7; D gene uncertain. The CDR3 is 13 residues long. Germline loops: CDR1 SGHTA, CDR2 FQGNSA. V was clipped by 4 bases and J by 1 base, with 8 bases between them.

The J gene is TRBJ1-6, the V gene TRBV3-1; possible D gene TRBD1, 5 bases. The CDR3 contains 15 residues. Germline V gene lookup returns CDR1 LGHDT and CDR2 YNNKEL (reference sequence). The V end was cut by 1 base, the J end by 9 bases, with 13 bases between. CDR3 sequence: CASSQVEGRVSPLHF. In DNA form, the CDR3 reads TGTGCCAGCAGCCAAGTCGAAGGCAGGGTTTCACCCCTCCACTTT.

The gene calls are TRBV2 and TRBJ2-7; D is uncertain. Trimming left V 4 bases short and J 2 bases short, with 9 bases between. Germline values: CDR1 SNHLY, CDR2 FYNNEI. The CDR3 covers 13 residues. The CDR3 reads CASSGGSPYEQYF. The CDR3 DNA sequence: TGTGCCAGCAGTGGTGGTAGTCCCTACGAGCAGTACTTC.

The J gene is TRBJ1-4, the V gene TRBV30; D is unclear. Between the trimmed V and J ends, which lost 2 bases and 6 bases, there was a span of 19 bases. There are 16 residues in the CDR3. Germline assignment: CDR1 GTSNPN and CDR2 SVGIG (reference sequence). CDR3 in amino acids: CAWSSSTPPWDEKLFF. CDR3 sequence (DNA): TGTGCCTGGAGTTCCTCAACTCCGCCCTGGGATGAAAAACTGTTTTTT.

J is TRBJ2-5 and V is TRBV28; TRBD2 matches at 7 bases. The CDR3 length is 15 residues. Germline V gives CDR1 MDHEN, CDR2 SYDVKM. V shed 3 bases and J 4 bases; nucleotides not matched to a gene: 8. The CDR3 is CASSFRSGSLETQYF. CDR3 DNA sequence: TGTGCCAGCAGTTTCCGTAGCGGGTCCCTAGAGACCCAGTACTTC.

This clonotype has just a few counts. This chain links TRBV10-3 with TRBJ2-3; D ambiguous. The CDR3 consists of 12 residues. V lost 3 bases and J lost 4, with 5 bases in between. CDR1 is ENHRY, CDR2 SYGVKD, per germline. In DNA form, the CDR3 reads TGTGCCATCAGTGATCTCTCAGATACGCAGTATTTT. Its translation: CAISDLSDTQYF.

The genes are TRBV27 and TRBJ1-1; D not certain. This CDR3 has 15 residues. Trimming took off 5 bases at V and 4 bases at J, with 17 bases between the two ends. The germline gives CDR1 MNHEY, CDR2 SMNVEV (reference sequence). CDR3 sequence (DNA): TGTGCCAGCAGTCTAAACGGGGAGGGTGGCACTGAAGCTTTCTTT. Amino acid sequence: CASSLNGEGGTEAFF.

This clonotype was counted a single time. This chain links TRBV5-6 with TRBJ2-7; D is uncertain. Germline V gives CDR1 SGHDT, CDR2 YYEEEE. The CDR3 has 15 amino acids. V lost 0 bases and J lost 0, with 10 bases in between. The DNA of the CDR3 is TGTGCCAGCAGCTTGGTAGAGATCCCCTCCTACGAGCAGTACTTC. Amino acid sequence: CASSLVEIPSYEQYF.

The J gene is TRBJ1-3, the V gene TRBV10-3, with D possibly matching TRBD1 (6 bases). V lost 2 bases and J lost 2, with 13 bases in between. The V gene's germline CDR1 is ENHRY and CDR2 SYGVKD. The CDR3 spans 16 residues. CDR3 sequence (DNA): TGTGCCATCAGTGAGGAGCAGGGGCAAACTGGAAACACCATATATTTT. Its translation is CAISEEQGQTGNTIYF.

The J gene is TRBJ2-1, the V gene TRBV20-1; D ambiguous. The V end lost 0 bases, the J end lost 9 bases, and 18 bases lay between the germline ends. Looked up from germline, CDR1 is DFQATT and CDR2 is SNEGSKA (reference sequence). The CDR3 consists of 15 residues. The CDR3 protein is CSARDPTRSGFEQFF. The CDR3 region has the DNA TGCAGTGCTAGAGATCCGACTCGCTCCGGTTTTGAGCAGTTCTTC.

This clonotype came up once. The genes are TRBV4-1 and TRBJ2-1; D is tentatively TRBD1 or TRBD2 (5 bases each). This CDR3 is built from 16 residues. Trimming stripped 8 bases from V and 3 bases from J, with 20 bases between. CDR1 and CDR2 (germline): MGHRA, YSYEKL. CDR3 sequence (DNA): TGCGCCAGCCGGACTGGGGGAAAGGCTAACTACAATGAGCAGTTCTTC. Its translation: CASRTGGKANYNEQFF.

The J gene is TRBJ1-5, the V gene TRBV5-5, with D maybe TRBD1 (5 bases). The V and J ends lost 0 bases and 3 bases respectively, with 13 bases between them. The CDR3 length is 16 residues. Looked up from germline, CDR1 is SGHKS and CDR2 is YYEKEE (reference sequence). DNA for the CDR3: TGTGCCAGCAGCTTGGCTCCCGGGGGTAACAATCAGCCCCAGCATTTT. Translated, it gives CASSLAPGGNNQPQHF. Full variable domain (rest looked up from reference TRBV5-5 and TRBJ1-5): DAGVTQSPTHLIKTRGQQVTLRCSPISGHKSVSWYQQVLGQGPQFIFQYYEKEERGRGNFPDRFSARQFPNYSSELNVNALLLGDSALYLCASSLAPGGNNQPQHFGDGTRLSIL.

This chain links TRBV5-6 with TRBJ2-5, with D tentatively TRBD1 (5 bases). CDR1 is SGHDT, CDR2 YYEEEE, per germline. The CDR3 has 15 amino acids. The V and J ends lost 4 bases and 1 base respectively, with 14 bases between them. CDR3 bases: TGTGCCAGCAGCCACCCCCCCAGGGTCCAAGAGACCCAGTACTTC. Its translation is CASSHPPRVQETQYF.

This clonotype was detected a few times. This chain joins TRBV11-3 and TRBJ2-7; 10 nucleotides align to TRBD1. From germline, CDR1 is SGHNT and CDR2 YENEEA. V dropped 5 bases and J dropped 3; count of bases not matched to a gene: 1. CDR3 length equals 13 residues. Here the CDR3 DNA reads TGTGCCAGCAGCCGGGACAGGGGCTACGAGCAGTACTTC. This sequence encodes CASSRDRGYEQYF.

The chain employs TRBV28 and TRBJ1-1, with TRBD1 matching 10 bases. V lost 2 bases to trimming and J lost 3 bases; unmatched junction nucleotides: 15. Germline CDR1 is MDHEN and CDR2 is SYDVKM. The CDR3 consists of 19 residues. The CDR3 DNA sequence: TGTGCCAGCAGTTTACACCATGGGGGGACAGGGGTCCTTTACACTGAAGCTTTCTTT. Protein sequence: CASSLHHGGTGVLYTEAFF.

This rearrangement joins TRBV12-3 or TRBV12-4 to TRBJ2-6; D is unresolved. V was clipped by 3 bases and J by 0 bases, with 6 bases between them. This CDR3 is built from 15 residues. As DNA, the CDR3 is TGTGCCAGCAGTTTCTATTTCTCTGGGGCCAACGTCCTGACTTTC. This encodes CASSFYFSGANVLTF.

This sequence joins TRBV20-1 and TRBJ1-5, with D possibly matching TRBD1 (5 bases). The CDR3 length is 12 residues. The V and J ends lost 4 bases and 1 base respectively, with 5 bases between them. From germline, CDR1 is DFQATT and CDR2 SNEGSKA (reference sequence). The CDR3 nucleotides read TGCAGTGCTAAGGGGAGCAATCAGCCCCAGCATTTT. It codes for CSAKGSNQPQHF.